Sequencing of this T cell receptor beta chain was carried out in a study of T-cell reconstitution after alpha-beta-depleted transplantation in children. This clonotype was seen a handful of times. V gave up 3 bases and J gave up 8 bases; unmatched junction bases: 11. The CDR3 is made up of 16 amino acids. TCRbeta library construction was performed incorporating unique molecular identifiers. A single record per CDR3 protein comes from TCRdb applying MiXCR to the PCR reads. Among about 300,000 distinct CDR3 sequences listed, about 9.4% were seen once. This TCR derives from a boy younger than two with acute myeloid leukemia, due to receive a stem cell transplant. The chain uses TRBV12-3 or TRBV12-4 and TRBJ2-1, with 9 bases that match TRBD2. The sample here was PBMCs, taken before TCRalphabeta/CD19-depleted stem cell transplant. For the CDR3, the DNA is TGTGCCAGCAGTTTCGGGGCGGGAGGGCCCAGGGATGAGCAGTTCTTC. It encodes CASSFGAGGPRDEQFF.